This TCR beta chain was identified in a study of blood T cell repertoires in COVID-19 (dated by TCRdb to the early 2020s). Study-level background: Collaborator samples came from the United States, Italy and Spain and covered acute and convalescent phases of COVID-19. HLA class I and class II types, where available, came from metadata supplied by the sample provider rather than from assay-based typing. Samples were obtained from the ongoing ImmuneRACE study (first 160 participants) and from about 1,300 subjects provided by 6 global collaborators. Sample metadata almost always included a de-identified subject ID, COVID-19 status, age in years and sex. Subjects who had been exposed to COVID-19, were actively infected with it, or had recovered from it provided the deeply sampled blood TCRbeta repertoires that made up the dataset. The prospective study material was composed of cDNA or gDNA derived from T cells, B-cell-depleted T cells, or PBMCs. The repertoires were made available in a free public database intended to serve as a resource for research on the immune response to SARS-CoV-2.

Participants in the prospective study were aged 18 to 89 years, lived in 20 to 30 United States geographic areas, and enrolled through a virtual design. In the prospective study, cohorts were assigned on the basis of participant-reported clinical history obtained from a screening survey and a study questionnaire. ImmuneRACE Cohort 3 recovered participants were defined by two consecutive negative NP/OP PCR tests, healthcare professional clearance, or symptom resolution. In the prospective study, mobile phlebotomists collected whole blood, serum and a nasopharyngeal or oropharyngeal swab from each participant. Over a roughly 2-month period, participants in the prospective study had the option of providing additional blood draws and questionnaires. Blood samples from the prospective study were shipped frozen or at room temperature prior to DNA extraction. Trimming removed 4 bases from V and 1 base from J, leaving 14 bases between the germline ends. CDR1 and CDR2, per the germline V gene (reference sequence), are SGHNT and YYREEE. The CDR3 runs 16 amino acids, cysteine and phenylalanine included. Only CDR3 DNA remains: 48 bases, in frame from the first base.

With respect to this clone: Its antigen is currently not known. It has no much larger one-base neighbor in the sample; base qualities were not kept.

TCRbeta CDR3 regions were amplified from genomic DNA by means of the immunoSEQ Assay, a bias-controlled multiplex PCR. In the paper's pipeline: The number of nucleated cells in each sample was estimated by amplification of reference gene primers within the assay. Sequence reads were collapsed and filtered to measure the absolute abundance of every unique TCRbeta CDR3 rearrangement. For each sample, productive Simpson clonality was calculated by taking the square root of Simpson's diversity index across productive rearrangements. In its TCRdb copy, this immuneACCESS table keeps in-frame sequences only and misses some clones. Where compared with another copy, unresolved V genes explain less than half of these, and the others have no known cause. V, J and clone size are taken as reported in that table, and D and trimming were inferred from the DNA itself. This sample lists more than 350,000 clones; approximately 90% were detected once. The ten largest clones represent roughly 1% of the sample.

Overall study results and their limits: How much clinical and demographic metadata was included differed by source and by participant, and the metadata was provided uncurated.

Sequenced: PBMCs or T cells enriched from blood (not recorded which). The chain joins TRBV5-4 to TRBJ2-2, with TRBD1 perhaps the D gene, on 6 matching bases. This clonotype originated in a young man who had recovered from COVID-19. The CDR3 reads CASSPDSTLNTGELFF. The nucleotides read TGTGCCAGCAGCCCGGACAGCACCCTGAACACCGGGGAGCTGTTTTTT.